The rows below give T cell receptor beta chains drawn from one sample of a study of blood T cell repertoires in COVID-19. Sequencing was performed with immunoSEQ multiplex PCR; in TCRdb, only in-frame clones are kept and a portion is missing. The table includes roughly 290,000 clones, 80% to 90% detected once. Sequencing used PBMCs or T cells enriched from blood (not recorded which). These receptors originate from a woman under 40 who had recovered from COVID-19. The CDR3 runs from the conserved cysteine through the conserved F or W. The D gene is left open where the match is weak. Size is omitted from some rows. Given values are once, few, many or a class for expanded clones.

TRBV30	TRBJ2-5	.	TRBD2	CAWSGRAGDGETQYF	TGTGCCTGGAGTGGGAGAGCGGGAGATGGTGAGACCCAGTACTTC
TRBV6-5	TRBJ1-4	.	TRBD1	CASSYTVTGGSEKLFF	TGTGCCAGCAGTTACACTGTAACAGGGGGCAGTGAAAAACTGTTTTTT
TRBV12-3/TRBV12-4	TRBJ2-7	.	.	CASSPRYEQYF	TGTGCCAGCAGTCCTAGGTACGAGCAGTACTTC
TRBV24-1	TRBJ2-2	.	.	CATSDFPGHVNTGELFF	TGTGCCACCAGTGATTTCCCGGGACACGTAAACACCGGGGAGCTGTTTTTT
TRBV30	TRBJ1-1	.	TRBD1	CAFSDRGEAFF	TGTGCCTTCTCAGACAGGGGAGAAGCTTTCTTT
TRBV5-1	TRBJ2-7	.	TRBD1	CASSRTGDQNEQYF	TGCGCCAGCAGCCGTACAGGGGATCAGAACGAGCAGTACTTC
TRBV28	TRBJ1-2	.	.	CASSFRTWLAAWGYTF	TGTGCCAGCAGTTTCCGGACATGGCTCGCTGCGTGGGGCTACACCTTC
TRBV7-3	TRBJ2-5	.	.	CASSLRQTETQYF	TGTGCCAGCAGCCTCCGACAGACCGAGACCCAGTACTTC
TRBV10-2	TRBJ1-4	once	TRBD1	CASKDRVGEKLFF	TGCGCCAGCAAGGACAGGGTTGGCGAAAAACTGTTTTTT
TRBV30	TRBJ2-2	.	TRBD2	CAWGLAGVGTGELFF	TGTGCCTGGGGACTAGCGGGAGTTGGCACCGGGGAGCTGTTTTTT
TRBV5-1	TRBJ1-1	few	.	CASSYGNTEAFF	TGCGCCAGCAGCTACGGGAACACTGAAGCTTTCTTT
TRBV4-2	TRBJ1-3	.	TRBD1	CASSSRTGGSGNTIYF	TGTGCCAGCAGCTCCCGGACAGGGGGCTCTGGAAACACCATATATTTT
TRBV3-1/TRBV3-2	TRBJ2-7	.	.	CASRPGRAGLSYEQYF	TGTGCCAGCAGGCCCGGTCGGGCGGGGCTCTCCTACGAGCAGTACTTC
TRBV7-9	TRBJ2-2	.	.	CASSFDRFGGELFF	TGTGCCAGCAGCTTCGACAGGTTTGGCGGGGAGCTGTTTTTT
TRBV19	TRBJ2-7	.	.	CASSMGGQFSYEQYF	TGTGCCAGTAGTATGGGGGGGCAATTCTCCTACGAGCAGTACTTC
TRBV7-6	TRBJ2-3	.	.	CASSLQSSSTDTQYF	TGTGCCAGCAGCCTACAGAGCTCTAGCACAGATACGCAGTATTTT
TRBV27	TRBJ1-5	.	TRBD1	CASSGTGGQPQHF	TGTGCCAGCAGTGGGACAGGGGGCCAGCCCCAGCATTTT
TRBV13	TRBJ1-1	.	.	CASSTPAGVNTEAFF	TGTGCCAGCAGCACCCCCGCCGGAGTGAACACTGAAGCTTTCTTT
TRBV5-1	TRBJ2-1	.	TRBD1	CASSLTGDTFNEQFF	TGCGCCAGCAGCCTGACAGGGGATACATTCAATGAGCAGTTCTTC
TRBV7-6	TRBJ2-6	once	TRBD1	CASRLTGGAFFGANVLTF	TGTGCCAGCAGACTAACAGGGGGCGCTTTTTTTGGGGCCAACGTCCTGACTTTC
TRBV7-2	TRBJ1-4	.	TRBD1	CASSEQGADNEKLFF	TGTGCCAGCAGCGAGCAGGGGGCCGATAATGAAAAACTGTTTTTT
TRBV10-2	TRBJ2-7	.	.	CASSESARNEQYF	TGCGCCAGCAGTGAGTCTGCCAGGAACGAGCAGTACTTC
TRBV13	TRBJ1-1	once	.	CASSLEAPSGRPFF	TGTGCCAGCAGCTTAGAAGCCCCCTCGGGTAGGCCTTTCTTT
TRBV5-6	TRBJ2-7	.	.	CASSFVSREQYF	TGTGCCAGCAGCTTCGTGAGCAGGGAGCAGTACTTC
TRBV14	TRBJ2-2	.	.	CASSQARGELFF	TGTGCCAGCAGCCAAGCCCGCGGGGAGCTGTTTTTT
TRBV7-2	TRBJ1-6	.	TRBD1	CASSDRGNSPLHF	TGTGCCAGCAGCGACAGGGGTAATTCACCCCTCCACTTT
TRBV6-5	TRBJ1-6	.	.	CASSYLGEGTNSPLHF	TGTGCCAGCAGTTACTTGGGGGAGGGGACTAATTCACCCCTCCACTTT
TRBV3-1/TRBV3-2	TRBJ2-5	.	.	CASSQDLRAGSETQYF	TGTGCCAGCAGCCAAGATCTCCGGGCAGGGTCCGAGACCCAGTACTTC
TRBV9	TRBJ1-1	.	.	CASSPPGTLNTEAFF	TGTGCCAGCAGCCCGCCCGGGACTTTGAACACTGAAGCTTTCTTT
TRBV27	TRBJ2-1	.	TRBD1	CASSPGDRGLSGPYNEQFF	TGTGCCAGCAGCCCGGGGGACAGGGGACTTTCGGGCCCCTACAATGAGCAGTTCTTC
TRBV28	TRBJ1-2	.	TRBD1	CASSHRQGLPNYGYTF	TGTGCCAGCAGTCATCGACAGGGCCTTCCTAACTATGGCTACACCTTC
TRBV10-1	TRBJ2-1	.	.	CASSESQPGYNEQFF	TGCGCCAGCAGTGAGTCGCAGCCGGGTTACAATGAGCAGTTCTTC
TRBV6-5	TRBJ2-7	few	TRBD2	CASSRLAGASYEQYF	TGTGCCAGCAGTAGACTAGCGGGGGCCTCCTACGAGCAGTACTTC
TRBV7-9	TRBJ1-1	.	TRBD1	CASSKRGRGTEAFF	TGTGCCAGCAGCAAGAGGGGGCGAGGCACTGAAGCTTTCTTT
TRBV29-1	TRBJ2-4	many	TRBD2	CSVEGRGGGKNIQYF	TGCAGCGTTGAAGGCCGGGGGGGAGGCAAAAACATTCAGTACTTC
TRBV6-1	TRBJ1-2	.	.	CASSEAVANYGYTF	TGTGCCAGCAGTGAAGCAGTAGCTAACTATGGCTACACCTTC
TRBV5-1	TRBJ2-7	.	TRBD1	CASSLGDRVDEQYF	TGCGCCAGCAGCTTGGGGGACAGGGTCGACGAGCAGTACTTC
TRBV29-1	TRBJ2-3	.	TRBD2	CSVGGLAADTQYF	TGCAGCGTCGGTGGACTAGCGGCAGATACGCAGTATTTT
TRBV7-9	TRBJ1-2	.	.	CASSLGTAGEGGYTF	TGTGCCAGCAGCTTGGGGACGGCAGGGGAAGGAGGCTACACCTTC
TRBV7-9	TRBJ1-5	.	.	CASSLTTEPQHF	TGTGCCAGCAGCCTAACGACAGAGCCCCAGCATTTT
TRBV2	TRBJ1-2	.	.	CASSAGSGSYGYTF	TGTGCCAGCAGTGCGGGGTCGGGGAGCTATGGCTACACCTTC
TRBV28	TRBJ1-1	.	TRBD1	CASSVSGQGALVAAFF	TGTGCCAGCAGTGTCTCGGGACAGGGGGCTTTGGTAGCGGCTTTCTTT